A selection of T cell receptor beta chains follows, all from one sample in a study of T cells in Graves' hyperthyroidism and ophthalmopathy. TCRdb re-derived calls from the multiplex PCR reads in MiXCR, one entry per CDR3 protein. The sample shows 610,000 or so distinct CDR3 sequences, 40% to 55% of them seen only once. Sequencing was carried out using peripheral blood or thyroid tissue (not recorded which). The receptors derive from a young woman with Graves' hyperthyroidism. Each CDR3 is given with its conserved first and last residue. A D gene is named only where the DNA matches it firmly. Rows give clone size only sometimes, using once, few, many, or a class for an expanded clone.

NA TRBJ1-6 TRBV20-1 once CSAREGGRVSNSPLHF TGCAGTGCTAGAGAGGGGGGCAGGGTCAGCAATTCACCCCTCCACTTT
NA TRBJ1-5 TRBV5-1 few CASSLGTVGLGDQPQHF TGCGCCAGCAGCTTGGGGACAGTTGGGCTTGGGGATCAGCCCCAGCATTTT
NA TRBJ1-3 TRBV20-1 NA CSATRGVNTIYF TGCAGTGCCACCCGGGGCGTAAACACCATATATTTT
TRBD1 TRBJ1-6 TRBV6-1 many CASSEAATGGRSPLHF TGTGCCAGCAGTGAAGCCGCGACAGGGGGAAGGTCACCCCTCCACTTT
TRBD2 TRBJ2-2 TRBV14 NA CASSVDSLLAGGTSTGELFF TGTGCCAGCAGCGTTGATAGTCTGCTAGCGGGAGGTACGAGCACCGGGGAGCTGTTTTTT
NA TRBJ2-3 TRBV7-9 few CASSSKDTGYSTDTQYF TGTGCCAGCAGCTCCAAAGACACGGGCTATAGCACAGATACGCAGTATTTT
NA TRBJ2-7 TRBV15 NA CATSSRGTSRYEQYF TGCGCCACCAGCAGCAGGGGGACTTCTAGGTACGAGCAGTACTTC
NA TRBJ2-5 TRBV7-9 many CASSWGIETQYF TGTGCCAGCAGTTGGGGGATAGAGACCCAGTACTTC
TRBD1 TRBJ2-7 TRBV2 NA CASMFGTGMYEQYF TGTGCCAGCATGTTCGGGACAGGGATGTACGAGCAGTACTTC
NA TRBJ2-5 TRBV2 many CASRELPGKTQYF TGTGCCAGCCGCGAACTGCCGGGGAAGACCCAGTACTTC
NA TRBJ1-4 TRBV20-1 NA CSARSLTGEKLFF TGCAGTGCTAGGTCCCTGACAGGTGAAAAACTGTTTTTT
TRBD2 TRBJ2-1 TRBV7-2 NA CASPGTSGSFAYNEQFF TGTGCCAGCCCCGGGACTAGCGGGAGTTTTGCCTACAATGAGCAGTTCTTC
TRBD2 TRBJ2-7 TRBV11-2 many CASSRTRNYEQYF TGTGCCAGCAGCCGGACTAGGAACTACGAGCAGTACTTC
TRBD1 TRBJ2-1 TRBV10-1 few CATNPGQGASETYNEQFF TGCGCCACCAACCCGGGACAGGGGGCTAGCGAGACCTACAATGAGCAGTTCTTC
NA TRBJ1-1 TRBV29-1 many CSVEGNTEAFF TGCAGCGTTGAAGGAAACACTGAAGCTTTCTTT
NA TRBJ2-7 TRBV29-1 NA CSVEEEELPYEQYF TGCAGCGTTGAAGAGGAGGAACTCCCCTACGAGCAGTACTTC
TRBD2 TRBJ2-6 TRBV7-2 few CASSLASKLAGTGANVLTF TGTGCCAGCAGCTTAGCGAGTAAACTAGCGGGAACAGGGGCCAACGTCCTGACTTTC
TRBD2 TRBJ2-7 TRBV20-1 many CSALTSGMLYEQYF TGCAGTGCCCTGACTAGCGGGATGCTATACGAGCAGTACTTC
TRBD2 TRBJ2-5 TRBV24-1 many CATSETELAGGQETQYF TGTGCCACCAGTGAGACAGAACTAGCGGGAGGCCAAGAGACCCAGTACTTC
NA TRBJ1-3 TRBV7-9 NA CASRGLGF TGTGCCAGCAGGGGGTTGGGGTTT
TRBD1 TRBJ2-5 TRBV2 NA CASSVEDRGETQYF TGTGCCAGCAGTGTTGAGGACAGGGGAGAGACCCAGTACTTC
NA TRBJ2-6 TRBV7-9 NA CASSPASSGANVLTF TGTGCCAGCAGCCCTGCGTCTAGCGGGGCCAACGTCCTGACTTTC
NA TRBJ2-3 TRBV7-4 NA CASSLEGFRWGTNTQYF TGTGCCAGCAGCTTAGAAGGTTTCAGGTGGGGCACGAATACGCAGTATTTT
NA TRBJ1-2 TRBV29-1 NA CSALSGGAGYTF TGCAGCGCCCTAAGTGGGGGGGCAGGCTACACCTTC
TRBD1 TRBJ1-1 TRBV24-1 NA CATSSPLGTGGDEAFF TGTGCCACCAGCTCACCCCTCGGGACAGGGGGGGATGAAGCTTTCTTT
TRBD1 TRBJ2-5 TRBV2 once CASRGQGNQPQYF TGTGCCAGCAGGGGACAGGGGAATCAGCCCCAGTACTTC
NA TRBJ1-2 TRBV9 many CASSVGSAGSYGYTF TGTGCCAGCAGCGTAGGGAGTGCAGGCTCCTATGGCTACACCTTC
NA TRBJ2-6 TRBV2 NA CASSERTVLGSGANVLTF TGTGCCAGCAGTGAAAGGACAGTCTTAGGCTCTGGGGCCAACGTCCTGACTTTC
TRBD1 TRBJ1-1 TRBV29-1 NA CSVAGTGFF TGCAGCGTTGCCGGGACAGGCTTCTTT
NA TRBJ1-5 TRBV25-1 once CARAGLGQPQHF TGTGCTAGGGCAGGGCTTGGTCAGCCCCAGCATTTT